The 19 T cell receptor beta chains below come from one sample, sequenced in a study of blood T cell repertoires in COVID-19. Using immunoSEQ multiplex PCR, the repertoire was profiled, and TCRdb retains in-frame clones only, with some absent. The sample comprises around 300,000 clones, about nine tenths of which are singletons, and about 1.8% rests with the top ten. The sample consisted of PBMCs or T cells enriched from blood (not recorded which). Every receptor here comes from a woman aged 40 to 50 who had recovered from COVID-19.

The chain combines TRBV7-2 with TRBJ2-7; TRBD2 matches 8 bases. This CDR3 spans 15 amino acids. V shed 2 bases, J shed 5 bases, and the junction held 8 bases outside the gene matches. CDR1 and CDR2 (germline): SGHTA, FQGNSA. CDR3 loop: CASSLSSGSWHEQYF. The CDR3 bases are TGTGCCAGCAGCTTATCCAGCGGGAGTTGGCACGAGCAGTACTTC. The full variable domain, with the rest looked up from reference TRBV7-2 and TRBJ2-7, is GAGVSQSPSNKVTEKGKDVELRCDPISGHTALYWYRQSLGQGLEFLIYFQGNSAPDKSGLPSDRFSAERTGGSVSTLTIQRTQQEDSAVYLCASSLSSGSWHEQYFGPGTRLTVT.

CDR3 sequence reads: CASSKTGGGETQYF. The CDR3 DNA reads as TGTGCCAGCAGTAAGACAGGGGGCGGGGAGACCCAGTACTTC. The chain links TRBV6-5 to TRBJ2-5, with 10 bases matching TRBD1. This CDR3 has 14 residues. V trimming: 5 bases; J trimming: 5 bases; junction bases outside the gene matches: 5. Germline V gene lookup returns CDR1 MNHEY and CDR2 SVGAGI.

The rearrangement joins TRBV7-3 to TRBJ2-1; tentatively, D is TRBD2 (6 bases). Trimming stripped 5 bases from V and 15 bases from J, with 20 bases between. Per germline, CDR1 SGHTA and CDR2 FQGTGA. The CDR3 consists of 13 residues. The CDR3 spells CASSTYRGTDTFF. The CDR3 region has the DNA TGTGCCAGCAGCACATATCGCGGGACCGACACGTTCTTC.

This chain uses TRBV18 with TRBJ1-3; the match to TRBD1 covers 10 bases. After removal of 1 base from V and 4 bases from J, the junction contained 7 bases not matched to a gene. The CDR3 covers 17 residues. CDR1 is KGHSH, CDR2 LQKENI, per germline. The CDR3 DNA is TGTGCCAGCTCACCACGGACAGGGGGTCTCGCAGGAAACACCATATATTTT. Its protein product is CASSPRTGGLAGNTIYF.

This chain uses TRBV10-3 with TRBJ2-1, with D perhaps matching TRBD1 (6 bases). Germline values: CDR1 ENHRY, CDR2 SYGVKD. The CDR3 totals 16 residues. The V and J ends lost 6 bases and 4 bases respectively, with 19 bases between them. The CDR3 region is CAISDGRGTTYNEQFF. In DNA form, the CDR3 reads TGTGCCATCAGCGATGGCCGAGGGACAACTTACAATGAGCAGTTCTTC.

Notes on this clone: Other DNA variants within this sample encode the same CDR3. This rearrangement joins TRBV27 to TRBJ1-1, with D hard to call. Germline CDR1 and CDR2: MNHEY and SMNVEV (reference sequence). Trimming removed 6 bases at V and 1 base at J, with 9 bases between. The length of the CDR3 is 13 residues. In DNA form, the CDR3 reads TGTGCCAGCAGCCTTTACAGGAACACTGAAGCTTTCTTT. Translating it yields CASSLYRNTEAFF.

The chain has TRBV6-2 or TRBV6-3 and TRBJ2-1; maybe TRBD2 (6 bases). CDR1 and CDR2 (germline): MNHEY, SVGEGT. V lost 4 bases and J lost 2, with 15 bases in between. The CDR3 extends over 16 amino acids. CDR3 region: CASSSPAGRPYNEQFF. The DNA for the CDR3 is TGTGCCAGCAGTTCTCCCGCCGGGAGACCCTACAATGAGCAGTTCTTC.

The chain couples TRBV18 to TRBJ2-5, with 7 bases fitting TRBD2. The CDR3 has 13 amino acids. The germline CDR1 and CDR2 sequences are KGHSH and LQKENI. V shed 4 bases, J shed 4 bases, and the junction held 3 bases outside the gene matches. The CDR3 reads CASSRGGLETQYF. CDR3 sequence (DNA): TGTGCCAGCTCACGGGGGGGTCTAGAGACCCAGTACTTC.

The chain employs TRBV30 and TRBJ2-5, with 7 bases aligning to TRBD1. The J segment lost 4 bases and the V segment lost 5 bases, leaving 10 bases of the junction unmatched. Germline V gene sequence: CDR1 GTSNPN, CDR2 SVGIG (reference sequence). This CDR3 spans 14 amino acids. CDR3 DNA: TGTGCCTGGGACCCTGGGCACAGGGGAGAGACCCAGTACTTC. It codes for CAWDPGHRGETQYF.

This clone has just one count. The chain is built from TRBV6-6 and TRBJ2-7; the D gene is possibly TRBD2 (7 bases). Trimming pared 10 bases from V and 4 bases from J, leaving 17 bases between. The CDR3 is 13 residues long. Germline V gene data show CDR1 as MNHNY and CDR2 as SVGAGI (reference sequence). Here the CDR3 DNA reads TGTGCCAACTCCCGGGGGGCAGAGTACGAGCAGTACTTC. Encoded protein: CANSRGAEYEQYF.

This clone has only a few counts. The genes are TRBV4-2 and TRBJ2-7, with 8 bases fitting TRBD2. Unmatched junction bases numbered 6, after V lost 4 bases and J lost 1 base. Germline lookup yields CDR1 LGHNA and CDR2 YNFKEQ. The CDR3 is 15 residues long. CDR3 nucleotides: TGTGCCAGCAGCCCCCCAGCGGGGGCGTCCTACGAGCAGTACTTC. Translated, it gives CASSPPAGASYEQYF.

The chain is built from TRBV9 and TRBJ1-2; TRBD1 agrees at 8 bases. The CDR3 consists of 14 residues. In germline, CDR1 is SGDLS, CDR2 YYNGEE. Trimming cost V 0 bases and J 7 bases; bases outside gene matches: 5. In DNA form, the CDR3 reads TGTGCCAGCAGCGTAGTTCACAGGGGGAGTGGCTACACCTTC. Protein: CASSVVHRGSGYTF.

The J gene is TRBJ2-1, the V gene TRBV29-1; TRBD1 agrees at 7 bases. Germline loops: CDR1 SQVTM, CDR2 ANQGSEA. This CDR3 is built from 13 residues. With 6 bases clipped from V and 9 bases from J, the junction kept 11 bases outside the gene matches. The CDR3 region is CSVVVGGGGEQFF. CDR3 DNA: TGCAGCGTGGTCGTAGGGGGCGGCGGTGAGCAGTTCTTC.

The chain combines TRBV12-2 with TRBJ1-1. TRBV12-2 is annotated as a pseudogene. This CDR3 is built from 15 residues. This CDR3 reads CASRETCPRNTEAFF. As DNA, the CDR3 is TGTGCAAGTCGCGAAACTTGCCCTAGGAACACTGAAGCTTTCTTT.

DNA for the CDR3: TGCGCCAGCAGGCGTGCGGAGTTAGAGACCCAGTACTTC. Its translation is CASRRAELETQYF. The chain employs TRBV5-1 and TRBJ2-5; D is unresolved. The CDR3 runs to 13 residues. Germline CDR1 reads SGHRS; CDR2 reads YFSETQ. V was trimmed by 5 bases and J by 4 bases, leaving 12 bases between them. Full variable domain (remainder filled in from reference TRBV5-1 and TRBJ2-5): KAGVTQTPRYLIKTRGQQVTLSCSPISGHRSVSWYQQTPGQGLQFLFEYFSETQRNKGNFPGRFSGRQFSNSRSEMNVSTLELGDSALYLCASRRAELETQYFGPGTRLLVL.

This chain uses TRBV4-3 with TRBJ2-7, with 9 bases aligning to TRBD2. The CDR3 extends over 15 amino acids. Unmatched junction bases numbered 13, after V lost 4 bases and J lost 9 bases. CDR1 is LGHNA and CDR2 is YSLEER in the germline V gene. The CDR3: CASSLSGGGGHLQYF. Written as DNA, the CDR3 is TGCGCCAGCAGCCTCTCCGGCGGGGGGGGCCATCTGCAGTACTTC.

The chain links TRBV19 to TRBJ1-2; TRBD1 might be the D (5 bases). V gave up 3 bases and J gave up 7 bases, with 12 bases separating them. This CDR3 comprises 13 residues. Per germline, CDR1 LNHDA and CDR2 SQIVND (reference sequence). In nucleotides, the CDR3 is TGTGCCAGTAGTATTCTCTCCGGGGGTGGCTACACCTTC. Translated, it gives CASSILSGGGYTF.

This chain connects TRBV30 to TRBJ2-6; 10 bases agree with TRBD1. With 3 bases clipped from V and 4 bases from J, the junction kept 9 bases outside the gene matches. The germline CDR1 and CDR2 sequences are GTSNPN and SVGIG (reference sequence). The CDR3 runs 17 residues. DNA of the CDR3: TGTGCCTGGAGACGGACAGGGGGTGCACTCGGGGCCAACGTCCTGACTTTC. Translation: CAWRRTGGALGANVLTF.

Worth noting for this clone: This CDR3 is also generated by other DNA sequences in the sample. This chain joins TRBV11-3 and TRBJ2-7, with D hard to call. V lost 2 bases and J 3 bases, leaving 8 bases between the germline ends. Germline V lookup: CDR1 SGHNT, CDR2 YENEEA. This CDR3 region has 13 residues. The CDR3 bases are TGTGCCAGCAGCTTAAAGTCAGGCTACGAGCAGTACTTC. Its translation: CASSLKSGYEQYF.